This entry features one T cell receptor beta chain sequence. The antigen remains undetermined. Clones were sequenced by immunoSEQ multiplex PCR, and TCRdb holds only the in-frame ones, with some missing. The sample shows approximately 70,000 clones, approximately 86% of them seen only once. The sample originates from a study of OX40 agonist ivuxolimab in advanced cancers. Study-level points and caveats: Among some nonresponders, normalized T-cell clonal expansion was also low. Blood T cells, both CD4+ and CD8+, expanded clonally by week 6 at 0.1 to 3.0 mg/kg. CD8+ T cells (on average) carried more expanded clones than CD4+ T cells.

There are 13 residues in the CDR3. Looked up from germline, CDR1 is MGHRA and CDR2 is YSYEKL. Trimming cost V 1 base and J 5 bases, with 8 bases left between them. The sample here was CD4+ or CD8+ T cells sorted from blood, taken in a trial of the OX40 agonist ivuxolimab. The V call is TRBV4-1, the J call TRBJ2-5; D gene ambiguous. The receptor was derived from an adult with an advanced solid tumor such as melanoma, head and neck, liver or kidney cancer. Here the CDR3 DNA reads TGCGCCAGCAGCCAAGGTATCAAGGAGACCCAGTACTTC. This translates into CASSQGIKETQYF.